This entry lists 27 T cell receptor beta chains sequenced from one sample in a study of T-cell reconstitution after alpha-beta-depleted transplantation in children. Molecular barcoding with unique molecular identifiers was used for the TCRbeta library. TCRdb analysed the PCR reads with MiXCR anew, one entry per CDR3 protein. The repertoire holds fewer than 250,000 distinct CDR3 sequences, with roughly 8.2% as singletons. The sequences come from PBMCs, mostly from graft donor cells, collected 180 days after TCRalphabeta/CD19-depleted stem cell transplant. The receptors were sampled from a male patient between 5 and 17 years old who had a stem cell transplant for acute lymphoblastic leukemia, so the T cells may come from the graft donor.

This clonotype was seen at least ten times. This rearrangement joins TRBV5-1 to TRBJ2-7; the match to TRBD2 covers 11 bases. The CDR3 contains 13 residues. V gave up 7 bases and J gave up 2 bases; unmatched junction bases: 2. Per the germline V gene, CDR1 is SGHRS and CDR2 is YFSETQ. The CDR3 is CASATSGAYEQYF. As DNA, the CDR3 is TGCGCCAGCGCGACTAGCGGGGCCTACGAGCAGTACTTC.

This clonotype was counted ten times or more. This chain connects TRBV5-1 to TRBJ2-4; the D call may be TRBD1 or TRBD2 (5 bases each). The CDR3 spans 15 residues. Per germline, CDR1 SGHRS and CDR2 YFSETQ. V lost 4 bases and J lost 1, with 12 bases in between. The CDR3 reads CASSPDGAAKNIQYF. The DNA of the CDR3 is TGCGCCAGCAGCCCAGACGGGGCCGCCAAAAACATTCAGTACTTC.

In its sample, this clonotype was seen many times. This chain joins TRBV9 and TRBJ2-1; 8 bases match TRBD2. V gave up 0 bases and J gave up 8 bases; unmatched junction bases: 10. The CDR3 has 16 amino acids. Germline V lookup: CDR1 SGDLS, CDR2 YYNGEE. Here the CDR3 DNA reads TGTGCCAGCAGCGTAGGGTTAGCGGGGAGGAGGGATGAGCAGTTCTTC. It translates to CASSVGLAGRRDEQFF.

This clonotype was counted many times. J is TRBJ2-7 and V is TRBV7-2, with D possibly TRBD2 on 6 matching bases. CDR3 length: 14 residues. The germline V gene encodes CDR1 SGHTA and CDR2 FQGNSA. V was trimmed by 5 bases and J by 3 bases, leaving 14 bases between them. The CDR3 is CASSTAGSLYEQYF. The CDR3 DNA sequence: TGTGCCAGCAGCACCGCCGGGAGCCTCTACGAGCAGTACTTC.

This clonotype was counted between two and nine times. CDR3 protein: CASSYGLAVSTDTQYF. The CDR3 nucleotides read TGTGCCAGCAGTTACGGACTAGCGGTCAGCACAGATACGCAGTATTTT. The chain couples TRBV6-2 or TRBV6-3 to TRBJ2-3; 10 bases agree with TRBD2. With 2 bases clipped from V and 0 bases from J, the junction kept 2 bases outside the gene matches. CDR3 length: 16 amino acids. CDR1 is MNHEY and CDR2 is SVGEGT in the germline V gene.

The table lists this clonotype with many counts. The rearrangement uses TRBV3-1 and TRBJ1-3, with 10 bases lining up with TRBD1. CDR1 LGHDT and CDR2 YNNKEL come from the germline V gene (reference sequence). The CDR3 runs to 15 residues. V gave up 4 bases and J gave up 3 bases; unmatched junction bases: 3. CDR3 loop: CASSLGTGVGNTIYF. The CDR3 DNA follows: TGTGCCAGCAGCCTAGGGACAGGGGTTGGAAACACCATATATTTT.

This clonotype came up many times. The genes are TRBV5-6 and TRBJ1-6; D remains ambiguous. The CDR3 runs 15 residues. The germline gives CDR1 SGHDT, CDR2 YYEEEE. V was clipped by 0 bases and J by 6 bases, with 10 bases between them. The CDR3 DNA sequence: TGTGCCAGCAGCTTGGAGCCAGCTTTTAATTCACCCCTCCACTTT. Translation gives CASSLEPAFNSPLHF.

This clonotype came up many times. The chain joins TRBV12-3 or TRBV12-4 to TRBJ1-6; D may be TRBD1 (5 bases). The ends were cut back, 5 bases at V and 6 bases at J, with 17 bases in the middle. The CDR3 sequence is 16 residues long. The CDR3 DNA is TGTGCCAGCAGTAGAGGACAATTAGCTACTAATTCACCCCTCCACTTT. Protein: CASSRGQLATNSPLHF.

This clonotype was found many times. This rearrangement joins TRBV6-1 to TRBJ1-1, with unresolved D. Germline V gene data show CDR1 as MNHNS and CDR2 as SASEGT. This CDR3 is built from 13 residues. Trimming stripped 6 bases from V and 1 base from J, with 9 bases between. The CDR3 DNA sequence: TGTGCCAGCAGGGGTTTAGGGAACACTGAAGCTTTCTTT. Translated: CASRGLGNTEAFF.

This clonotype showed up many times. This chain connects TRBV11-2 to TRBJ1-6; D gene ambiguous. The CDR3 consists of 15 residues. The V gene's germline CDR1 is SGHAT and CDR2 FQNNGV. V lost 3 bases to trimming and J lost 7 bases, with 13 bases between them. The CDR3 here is CASSFMDLGNSPLHF. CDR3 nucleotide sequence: TGTGCCAGCAGCTTTATGGACCTCGGGAATTCACCCCTCCACTTT.

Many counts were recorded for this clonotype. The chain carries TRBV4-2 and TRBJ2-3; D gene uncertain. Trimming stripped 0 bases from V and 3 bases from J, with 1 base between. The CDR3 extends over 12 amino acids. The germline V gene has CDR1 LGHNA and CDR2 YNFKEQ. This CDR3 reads CASSQETDTQYF. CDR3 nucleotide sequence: TGTGCCAGCAGCCAAGAGACAGATACGCAGTATTTT.

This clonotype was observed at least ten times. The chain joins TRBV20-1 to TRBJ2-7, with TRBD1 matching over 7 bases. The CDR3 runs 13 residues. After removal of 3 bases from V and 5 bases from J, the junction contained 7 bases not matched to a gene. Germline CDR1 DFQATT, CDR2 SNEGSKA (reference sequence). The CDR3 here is CSARSPGQHEQYF. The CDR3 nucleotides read TGCAGTGCTAGGTCTCCGGGACAGCACGAGCAGTACTTC.

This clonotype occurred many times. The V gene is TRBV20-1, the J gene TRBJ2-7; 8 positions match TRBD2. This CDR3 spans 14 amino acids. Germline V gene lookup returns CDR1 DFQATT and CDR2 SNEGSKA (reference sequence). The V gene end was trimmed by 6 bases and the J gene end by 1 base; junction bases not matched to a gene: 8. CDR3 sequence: CSANSGIGSYEQYF. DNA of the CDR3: TGCAGTGCCAATAGCGGGATTGGTTCCTACGAGCAGTACTTC.

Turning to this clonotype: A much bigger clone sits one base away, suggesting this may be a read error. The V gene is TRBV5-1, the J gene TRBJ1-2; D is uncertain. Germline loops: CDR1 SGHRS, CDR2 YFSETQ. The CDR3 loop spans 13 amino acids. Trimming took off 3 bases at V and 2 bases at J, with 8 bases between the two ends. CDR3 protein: CASSSGINYGYTF. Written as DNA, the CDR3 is TGCGCCAGCAGCTCCGGGATAAACTATGGCTACACCTTC.

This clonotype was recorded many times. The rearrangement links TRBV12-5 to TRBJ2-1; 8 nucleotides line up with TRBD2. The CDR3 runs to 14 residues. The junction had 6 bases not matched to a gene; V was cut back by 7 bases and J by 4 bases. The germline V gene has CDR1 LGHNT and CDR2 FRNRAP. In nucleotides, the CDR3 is TGTGCTAGTGTCCCGGGGGGGAGGTACAATGAGCAGTTCTTC. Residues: CASVPGGRYNEQFF.

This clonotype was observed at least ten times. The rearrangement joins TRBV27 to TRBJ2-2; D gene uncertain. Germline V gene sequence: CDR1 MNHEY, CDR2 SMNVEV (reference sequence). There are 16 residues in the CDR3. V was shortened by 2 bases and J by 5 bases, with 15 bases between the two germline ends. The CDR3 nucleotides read TGTGCCAGCAGTTTAATAGGAAGCGCCTATACCGGGGAGCTGTTTTTT. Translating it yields CASSLIGSAYTGELFF.

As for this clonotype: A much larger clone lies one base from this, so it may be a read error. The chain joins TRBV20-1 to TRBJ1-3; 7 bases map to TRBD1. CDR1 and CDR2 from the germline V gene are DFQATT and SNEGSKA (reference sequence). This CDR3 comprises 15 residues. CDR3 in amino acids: CSAEDRPSSGNTIHF. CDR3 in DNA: TGCAGTGCCGAGGACAGGCCGAGCTCTGGAAACACCATACATTTT.

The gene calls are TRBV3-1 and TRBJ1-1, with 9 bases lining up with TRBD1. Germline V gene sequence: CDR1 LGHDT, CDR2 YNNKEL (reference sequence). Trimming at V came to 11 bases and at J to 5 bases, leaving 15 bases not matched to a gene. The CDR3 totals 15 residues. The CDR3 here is CACTNQVTGGTEAFF. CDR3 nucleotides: TGTGCCTGCACCAACCAAGTGACAGGGGGGACTGAAGCTTTCTTT.

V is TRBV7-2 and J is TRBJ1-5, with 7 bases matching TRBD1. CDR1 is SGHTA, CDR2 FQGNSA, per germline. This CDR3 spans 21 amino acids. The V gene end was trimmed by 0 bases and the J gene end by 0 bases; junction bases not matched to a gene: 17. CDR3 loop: CASSLAGGEDPFRYSNQPQHF. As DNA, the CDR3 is TGTGCCAGCAGCTTAGCAGGGGGCGAGGACCCTTTCCGATATAGCAATCAGCCCCAGCATTTT.

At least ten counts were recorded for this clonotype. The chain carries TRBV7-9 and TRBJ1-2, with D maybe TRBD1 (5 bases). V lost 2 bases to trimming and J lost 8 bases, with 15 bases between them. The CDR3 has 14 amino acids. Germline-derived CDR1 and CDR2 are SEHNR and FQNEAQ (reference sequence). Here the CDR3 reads CASSLPGASRGYTF. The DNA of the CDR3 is TGTGCCAGCAGCTTACCCGGGGCCTCGAGAGGCTACACCTTC.

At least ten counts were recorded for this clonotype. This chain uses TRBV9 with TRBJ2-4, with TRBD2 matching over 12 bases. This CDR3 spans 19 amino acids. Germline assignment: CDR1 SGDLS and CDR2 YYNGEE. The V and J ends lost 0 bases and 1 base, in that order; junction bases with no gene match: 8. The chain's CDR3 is CASSVGASGRGGAKNIQYF. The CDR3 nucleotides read TGTGCCAGCAGCGTAGGGGCTAGCGGGAGGGGAGGGGCCAAAAACATTCAGTACTTC.

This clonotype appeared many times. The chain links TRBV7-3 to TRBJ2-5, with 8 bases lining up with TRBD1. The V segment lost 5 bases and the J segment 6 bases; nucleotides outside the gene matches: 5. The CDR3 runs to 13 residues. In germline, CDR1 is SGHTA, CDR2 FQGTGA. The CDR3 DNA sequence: TGTGCCAGCAGCCCTGGACAGGGCCAGACCCAGTACTTC. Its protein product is CASSPGQGQTQYF.

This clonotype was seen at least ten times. CDR3 loop: CSAREAGGPRETQYF. The CDR3, as DNA: TGCAGTGCTAGAGAAGCGGGAGGGCCTCGAGAGACCCAGTACTTC. This chain joins TRBV20-1 and TRBJ2-5; 10 bases are shared with TRBD2. Germline loops: CDR1 DFQATT, CDR2 SNEGSKA (reference sequence). J gave up 4 bases and V 0 bases, and 5 bases lay outside the gene matches. The CDR3 length is 15 residues.

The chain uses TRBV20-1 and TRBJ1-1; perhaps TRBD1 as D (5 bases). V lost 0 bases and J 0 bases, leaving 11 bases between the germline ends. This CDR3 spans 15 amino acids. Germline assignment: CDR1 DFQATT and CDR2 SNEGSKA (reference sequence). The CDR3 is CSARDPQVMNTEAFF. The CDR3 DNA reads TGCAGTGCTAGAGACCCACAGGTGATGAACACTGAAGCTTTCTTT.

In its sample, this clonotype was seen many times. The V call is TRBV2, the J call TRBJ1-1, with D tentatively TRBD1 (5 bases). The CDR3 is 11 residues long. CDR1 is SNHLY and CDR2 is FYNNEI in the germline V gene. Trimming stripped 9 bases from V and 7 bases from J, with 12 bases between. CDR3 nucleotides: TGTGCCAGTCCGGGACCTTTTGAAGCTTTCTTT. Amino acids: CASPGPFEAFF.

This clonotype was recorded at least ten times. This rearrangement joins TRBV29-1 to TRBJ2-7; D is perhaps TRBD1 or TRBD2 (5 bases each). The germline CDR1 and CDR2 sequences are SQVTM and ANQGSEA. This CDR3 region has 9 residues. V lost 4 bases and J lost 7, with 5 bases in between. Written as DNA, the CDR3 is TGCAGCGTTGGGGGGGAGCAGTACTTC. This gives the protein CSVGGEQYF.

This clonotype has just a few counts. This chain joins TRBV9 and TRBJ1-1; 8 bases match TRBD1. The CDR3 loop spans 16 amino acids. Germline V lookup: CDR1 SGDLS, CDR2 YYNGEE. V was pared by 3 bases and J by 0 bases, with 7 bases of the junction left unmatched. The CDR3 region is CASSGNQGALNTEAFF. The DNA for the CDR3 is TGTGCCAGCAGCGGAAATCAGGGGGCCCTGAACACTGAAGCTTTCTTT.